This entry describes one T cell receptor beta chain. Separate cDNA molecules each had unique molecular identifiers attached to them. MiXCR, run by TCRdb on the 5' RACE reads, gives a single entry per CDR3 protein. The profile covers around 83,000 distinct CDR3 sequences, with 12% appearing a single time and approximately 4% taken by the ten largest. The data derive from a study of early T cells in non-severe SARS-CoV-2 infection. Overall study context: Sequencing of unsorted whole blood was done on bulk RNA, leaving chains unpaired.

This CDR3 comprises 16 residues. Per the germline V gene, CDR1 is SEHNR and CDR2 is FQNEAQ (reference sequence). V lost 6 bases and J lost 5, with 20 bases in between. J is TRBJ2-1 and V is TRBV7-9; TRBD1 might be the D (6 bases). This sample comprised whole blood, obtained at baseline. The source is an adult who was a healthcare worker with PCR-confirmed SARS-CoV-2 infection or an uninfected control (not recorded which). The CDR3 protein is CASRKKQGRFDNEQFF. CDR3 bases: TGTGCCAGCAGGAAGAAACAGGGTCGGTTCGACAATGAGCAGTTCTTC.